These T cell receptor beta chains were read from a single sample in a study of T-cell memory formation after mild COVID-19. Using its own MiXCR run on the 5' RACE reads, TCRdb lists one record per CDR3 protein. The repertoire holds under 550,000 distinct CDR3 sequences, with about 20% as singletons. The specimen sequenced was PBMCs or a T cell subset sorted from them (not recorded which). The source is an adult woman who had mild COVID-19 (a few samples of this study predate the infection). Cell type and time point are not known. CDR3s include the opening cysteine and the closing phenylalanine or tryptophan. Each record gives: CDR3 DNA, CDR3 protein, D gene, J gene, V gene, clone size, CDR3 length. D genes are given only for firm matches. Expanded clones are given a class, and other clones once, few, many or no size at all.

DNA: TGTGCCAGCAGCCCCCCGGAGAACGGCAATGAGCAGTTCTTC
CDR3: CASSPPENGNEQFF
D: .
J: TRBJ2-1
V: TRBV11-3
size: .
length: 14

DNA: TGTGCCAGCACCCAGGGGGGCGCGAACACCGGGGAGCTGTTTTTT
CDR3: CASTQGGANTGELFF
D: .
J: TRBJ2-2
V: TRBV7-9
size: .
length: 15

DNA: TGTGCCAGCAGTTTACCGCAGACCTACGAGCAGTACTTC
CDR3: CASSLPQTYEQYF
D: .
J: TRBJ2-7
V: TRBV12-3/TRBV12-4
size: .
length: 13

DNA: TGTGCCATCAGTGACCCTGGGCGGGAGACGTATGAGCAGTTCTTC
CDR3: CAISDPGRETYEQFF
D: TRBD2
J: TRBJ2-1
V: TRBV10-3
size: .
length: 15

DNA: TGTGCCAGCAGTTTCCACGGAGAGACCTACGAGCAGTACTTC
CDR3: CASSFHGETYEQYF
D: .
J: TRBJ2-7
V: TRBV6-2/TRBV6-3
size: .
length: 14

DNA: TGCGCCAGCAGCTTCGGGTCTAGCGGGGGAGAGAAACAAGAGACCCAGTACTTC
CDR3: CASSFGSSGGEKQETQYF
D: TRBD2
J: TRBJ2-5
V: TRBV5-1
size: many
length: 18

DNA: TGCGCCAGCAGCTTGGTCGGACAGGGCCCTAACTATGGCTACACCTTC
CDR3: CASSLVGQGPNYGYTF
D: TRBD1
J: TRBJ1-2
V: TRBV5-1
size: .
length: 16

DNA: TGTGCCAGCAGTGCCCGGACAGGCACCTACGAGCAGTACTTC
CDR3: CASSARTGTYEQYF
D: TRBD1
J: TRBJ2-7
V: TRBV6-1
size: .
length: 14

DNA: TGTGCCAGCAGCCCTAGATCACTAGCGGCAGATACGCAGTATTTT
CDR3: CASSPRSLAADTQYF
D: TRBD2
J: TRBJ2-3
V: TRBV12-3/TRBV12-4
size: few
length: 15

DNA: TGTGCCAGCAGCTCACAGGGGGGCGTGAGTGAAAAACTGTTTTTT
CDR3: CASSSQGGVSEKLFF
D: TRBD1
J: TRBJ1-4
V: TRBV12-3/TRBV12-4
size: .
length: 15

DNA: TGCGCCAGCAGCCTAAGACGGGGGGAGAGAGAGGAGACCCAGTACTTC
CDR3: CASSLRRGEREETQYF
D: TRBD2
J: TRBJ2-5
V: TRBV4-1
size: few
length: 16

DNA: TGTGCCAGTAGTATACGAGTCGGGGAGCTGTTTTTT
CDR3: CASSIRVGELFF
D: .
J: TRBJ2-2
V: TRBV19
size: once
length: 12

DNA: TGCGCCAGCAGCCAAGAAATTGGGGGGGAGTTGGGCAATGAGCAGTTCTTC
CDR3: CASSQEIGGELGNEQFF
D: TRBD2
J: TRBJ2-1
V: TRBV4-3
size: few
length: 17

DNA: TGTGCCAGCAGTGTCGGGAGGGCCCGAAAGACCCAGTACTTC
CDR3: CASSVGRARKTQYF
D: TRBD2
J: TRBJ2-5
V: TRBV25-1
size: .
length: 14

DNA: TGTGCCAGCAGTCCGGGGATAAACATTCAGTACTTC
CDR3: CASSPGINIQYF
D: .
J: TRBJ2-4
V: TRBV6-6
size: few
length: 12

DNA: TGTGCCAGCAGCCACCCCCTCTACGAGCAGTACTTC
CDR3: CASSHPLYEQYF
D: .
J: TRBJ2-7
V: TRBV7-9
size: few
length: 12